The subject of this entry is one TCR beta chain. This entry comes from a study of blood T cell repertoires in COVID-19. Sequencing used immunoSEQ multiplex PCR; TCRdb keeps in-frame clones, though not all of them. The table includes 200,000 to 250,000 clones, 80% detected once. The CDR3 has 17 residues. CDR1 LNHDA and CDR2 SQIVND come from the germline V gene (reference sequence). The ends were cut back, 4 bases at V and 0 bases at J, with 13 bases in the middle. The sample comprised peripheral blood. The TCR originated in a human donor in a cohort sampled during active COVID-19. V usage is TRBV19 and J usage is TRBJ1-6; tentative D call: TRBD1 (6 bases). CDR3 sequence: CASSTDRPSSYNSPLHF. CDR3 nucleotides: TGTGCCAGTAGTACCGACAGGCCAAGCTCCTATAATTCACCCCTCCACTTT.